The source of this T cell receptor beta chain is a study of T cell changes during pregnancy in multiple sclerosis. This CDR3 region has 14 residues. V lost 5 bases, J lost 5 bases, and 4 bases stayed unmatched. The germline gives CDR1 MNHEY, CDR2 SVGAGI. The protocol was immunoSEQ multiplex PCR, while the TCRdb copy is restricted to in-frame clones and leaves out a portion. The table has roughly 35,000 clones, about 90% seen once; the top ten hold more than 1%. This chain joins TRBV6-5 and TRBJ1-4; 8 bases fit TRBD1. The receptor was isolated from a female donor with multiple sclerosis, enrolled in a pregnancy study. The sample here was CD4+ T cells from peripheral blood mononuclear cells, taken before pregnancy. CDR3 in amino acids: CASSGTGLNEKLFF. The CDR3 region has the DNA TGTGCCAGCAGTGGGACAGGCTTAAATGAAAAACTGTTTTTT.